A selection of T cell receptor beta chains follows, all from one sample in a study of OX40 agonist ivuxolimab in advanced cancers. TCRdb keeps only in-frame clones here, not all; method: immunoSEQ multiplex PCR. Counted here are over 35,000 clones, around 87% occurring once; the ten biggest clones make up roughly 4.5%. Sequenced here: CD4+ or CD8+ T cells sorted from blood, sampled in a trial of the OX40 agonist ivuxolimab. The receptors were gathered from an adult with an advanced solid tumor such as melanoma, head and neck, liver or kidney cancer. The CDR3 runs from the conserved cysteine through the conserved F or W. The order of the fields is D gene, V gene, clone size, J gene, CDR3 protein, CDR3 DNA. A D gene is named only where the DNA matches it firmly. Clone sizes are given selectively: once, few, many, or a class where the clone is expanded.

D gene: -; V gene: TRBV30; clone size: -; J gene: TRBJ1-2; CDR3 protein: CAWTAYSGDYGYTF; CDR3 DNA: TGTGCCTGGACGGCATACAGTGGTGACTATGGCTACACCTTC
D gene: -; V gene: TRBV6-1; clone size: once; J gene: TRBJ1-4; CDR3 protein: CASSPRGPNEKLFF; CDR3 DNA: TGTGCCAGCAGTCCCCGGGGTCCTAATGAAAAACTGTTTTTT
D gene: TRBD2; V gene: TRBV28; clone size: -; J gene: TRBJ2-2; CDR3 protein: CASSGTRVTGELFF; CDR3 DNA: TGTGCCAGTAGCGGGACTAGGGTCACTGGGGAGCTGTTTTTT
D gene: TRBD1; V gene: TRBV6-1; clone size: -; J gene: TRBJ2-7; CDR3 protein: CASSSGTGYEQYF; CDR3 DNA: TGTGCCAGCAGTTCCGGGACAGGCTACGAGCAGTACTTC
D gene: -; V gene: TRBV30; clone size: -; J gene: TRBJ2-1; CDR3 protein: CAWSGEVYNEQFF; CDR3 DNA: TGTGCCTGGAGTGGAGAGGTTTACAATGAGCAGTTCTTC
D gene: -; V gene: TRBV9; clone size: -; J gene: TRBJ2-1; CDR3 protein: CASSVGGFSYNEQFF; CDR3 DNA: TGTGCCAGCAGCGTAGGGGGGTTCTCCTACAATGAGCAGTTCTTC
D gene: -; V gene: TRBV5-1; clone size: -; J gene: TRBJ2-5; CDR3 protein: CASSSGRGTQETQYF; CDR3 DNA: TGCGCCAGCAGCTCCGGCCGTGGTACACAAGAGACCCAGTACTTC
D gene: -; V gene: TRBV10-3; clone size: -; J gene: TRBJ1-2; CDR3 protein: CAISADRNYGYTF; CDR3 DNA: TGTGCCATCAGCGCGGACAGAAACTATGGCTACACCTTC
D gene: -; V gene: TRBV30; clone size: -; J gene: TRBJ1-6; CDR3 protein: CAWQDSRGSPLHF; CDR3 DNA: TGTGCCTGGCAGGACTCTCGAGGTTCACCCCTCCACTTT
D gene: TRBD2; V gene: TRBV10-2; clone size: -; J gene: TRBJ2-5; CDR3 protein: CASSDPSGGQETQYF; CDR3 DNA: TGCGCCAGCAGTGATCCTAGCGGGGGACAAGAGACCCAGTACTTC
D gene: TRBD1; V gene: TRBV4-1; clone size: -; J gene: TRBJ1-2; CDR3 protein: CASSQGEGTGYGYTF; CDR3 DNA: TGCGCCAGCAGCCAAGGGGAGGGGACAGGGTATGGCTACACCTTC
D gene: TRBD1; V gene: TRBV6-5; clone size: -; J gene: TRBJ2-1; CDR3 protein: CASSYPGGNEQFF; CDR3 DNA: TGTGCCAGCAGTTATCCAGGGGGCAATGAGCAGTTCTTC
D gene: -; V gene: TRBV20-1; clone size: -; J gene: TRBJ2-7; CDR3 protein: CSAGTYEQYF; CDR3 DNA: TGCAGTGCTGGAACCTACGAGCAGTACTTC
D gene: TRBD1; V gene: TRBV28; clone size: once; J gene: TRBJ1-2; CDR3 protein: CASSTPTGGAGYGYTF; CDR3 DNA: TGTGCCAGCAGTACCCCAACAGGGGGTGCTGGCTATGGCTACACCTTC
D gene: -; V gene: TRBV6-6; clone size: -; J gene: TRBJ2-7; CDR3 protein: CASSYSAYEQYF; CDR3 DNA: TGTGCCAGCAGTTACTCGGCTTACGAGCAGTACTTC
D gene: TRBD1; V gene: TRBV18; clone size: -; J gene: TRBJ2-3; CDR3 protein: CASSPPGTGGDTQYF; CDR3 DNA: TGTGCCAGCTCACCCCCCGGGACAGGAGGAGATACGCAGTATTTT
D gene: -; V gene: TRBV5-6; clone size: once; J gene: TRBJ2-3; CDR3 protein: CASSSSGTDTQYF; CDR3 DNA: TGTGCCAGCAGCTCTAGTGGCACAGATACGCAGTATTTT
D gene: -; V gene: TRBV5-6; clone size: -; J gene: TRBJ1-1; CDR3 protein: CASSLGQGREAFF; CDR3 DNA: TGTGCCAGCAGCTTGGGGCAGGGTCGCGAAGCTTTCTTT
D gene: TRBD1; V gene: TRBV7-4; clone size: -; J gene: TRBJ1-4; CDR3 protein: CASSLGNDRGDNEKLFF; CDR3 DNA: TGTGCCAGCAGCTTGGGTAATGACAGGGGGGATAATGAAAAACTGTTTTTT
D gene: -; V gene: TRBV5-1; clone size: -; J gene: TRBJ2-7; CDR3 protein: CASSLGSSSGEQYF; CDR3 DNA: TGCGCCAGCAGCTTGGGTTCGTCGTCGGGCGAGCAGTACTTC
D gene: TRBD1; V gene: TRBV19; clone size: once; J gene: TRBJ1-2; CDR3 protein: CASSPGTGVPYGYTF; CDR3 DNA: TGTGCCAGTAGTCCTGGGACAGGGGTTCCCTATGGCTACACCTTC
D gene: -; V gene: TRBV2; clone size: -; J gene: TRBJ2-7; CDR3 protein: CASSEPSAYEQYF; CDR3 DNA: TGTGCCAGCAGTGAACCTAGCGCCTACGAGCAGTACTTC
D gene: -; V gene: TRBV30; clone size: -; J gene: TRBJ1-4; CDR3 protein: CAWSVSYEKLFF; CDR3 DNA: TGTGCCTGGAGTGTTTCGTATGAAAAACTGTTTTTT
D gene: -; V gene: TRBV10-1; clone size: -; J gene: TRBJ1-2; CDR3 protein: CASSDNNYGYTF; CDR3 DNA: TGCGCCAGCAGTGACAACAACTATGGCTACACCTTC
D gene: -; V gene: TRBV6-5; clone size: -; J gene: TRBJ2-3; CDR3 protein: CASSYWGAGSDTQYF; CDR3 DNA: TGTGCCAGCAGTTACTGGGGGGCTGGTTCAGATACGCAGTATTTT
D gene: -; V gene: TRBV28; clone size: -; J gene: TRBJ1-4; CDR3 protein: CASSPPPTNEKLFF; CDR3 DNA: TGTGCCAGCTCTCCCCCGCCAACTAATGAAAAACTGTTTTTT
D gene: -; V gene: TRBV27; clone size: -; J gene: TRBJ1-5; CDR3 protein: CASSTFPVGVGQPQHF; CDR3 DNA: TGTGCCAGCAGTACCTTCCCAGTTGGGGTGGGTCAGCCCCAGCATTTT
D gene: -; V gene: TRBV7-6; clone size: -; J gene: TRBJ2-5; CDR3 protein: CASSLNPAGGVTQYF; CDR3 DNA: TGTGCCAGCAGCTTAAATCCTGCCGGCGGGGTGACCCAGTACTTC
D gene: TRBD2; V gene: TRBV6-5; clone size: -; J gene: TRBJ2-7; CDR3 protein: CASKALAETYEQYF; CDR3 DNA: TGTGCCAGCAAAGCTCTAGCGGAGACCTACGAGCAGTACTTC
D gene: TRBD1; V gene: TRBV4-3; clone size: -; J gene: TRBJ2-3; CDR3 protein: CASSQGTGVGDTQYF; CDR3 DNA: TGCGCCAGCAGCCAAGGGACAGGGGTGGGAGATACGCAGTATTTT
D gene: -; V gene: TRBV28; clone size: -; J gene: TRBJ2-7; CDR3 protein: CASSDPGLFSYEQYF; CDR3 DNA: TGTGCCAGCAGTGATCCGGGACTGTTCTCCTACGAGCAGTACTTC
D gene: -; V gene: TRBV5-1; clone size: -; J gene: TRBJ2-7; CDR3 protein: CASSLSRYEQYF; CDR3 DNA: TGCGCCAGCAGCTTGAGTCGCTACGAGCAGTACTTC
D gene: TRBD1; V gene: TRBV18; clone size: few; J gene: TRBJ1-2; CDR3 protein: CASSPPDRAWGYTF; CDR3 DNA: TGTGCCAGCTCACCGCCGGACAGGGCGTGGGGCTACACCTTC